The next 20 T cell receptor beta chains were all read from a single sample in a study of cytomegalovirus exposure and HLA in healthy donors. PCR was performed using 60 Vbeta and 13 Jbeta primers. Clones were sequenced by immunoSEQ multiplex PCR, and TCRdb holds only the in-frame ones, with some missing. The sample includes under 95,000 clones. Specimen: PBMCs. These receptors came from a female donor in good health and CMV-seropositive.

The V call is TRBV6-5, the J call TRBJ2-7; TRBD2 matches 7 bases. There are 13 residues in the CDR3. J was trimmed by 3 bases and V by 10 bases; bases with no gene match: 9. Germline-derived CDR1 and CDR2 are MNHEY and SVGAGI. CDR3 nucleotide sequence: TGTGCCACCATGGGGGGAGGGTTCTACGAGCAGTACTTC. This translates into CATMGGGFYEQYF.

The gene calls are TRBV29-1 and TRBJ2-1, with 14 nucleotides matching TRBD2. This CDR3 is built from 17 residues. The J segment lost 4 bases and the V segment lost 7 bases, leaving 12 bases of the junction unmatched. Germline V gene lookup returns CDR1 SQVTM and CDR2 ANQGSEA. The CDR3 coding sequence is TGCAGCGGGCGGGGGACTAGCGGGAGAGATTCATACAATGAGCAGTTCTTC. Residues: CSGRGTSGRDSYNEQFF.

The rearrangement links TRBV29-1 to TRBJ2-7, with TRBD1 matching over 10 bases. J lost 3 bases, V lost 4 bases, and 6 bases had no gene match. Looked up from germline, CDR1 is SQVTM and CDR2 is ANQGSEA. The CDR3 sequence is 14 residues long. The CDR3 sequence: CSVGTGTGVYEQYF. Written as DNA, the CDR3 is TGCAGCGTTGGGACCGGGACAGGGGTCTACGAGCAGTACTTC.

The rearrangement joins TRBV7-9 to TRBJ2-3, with 13 bases aligning to TRBD2. V was pared by 10 bases and J by 7 bases, with 8 bases of the junction left unmatched. Germline V lookup: CDR1 SEHNR, CDR2 FQNEAQ (reference sequence). The CDR3 is made up of 14 amino acids. The CDR3 DNA reads as TGTGCCATCAGGTCGACTAGCGGGGGGTATACGCAGTATTTT. It codes for CAIRSTSGGYTQYF.

The chain is built from TRBV7-9 and TRBJ2-3; the match to TRBD2 covers 8 bases. With V trimmed by 5 bases and J by 4 bases, 8 bases remained unmatched. The CDR3 loop spans 15 amino acids. Germline CDR1 SEHNR, CDR2 FQNEAQ (reference sequence). CDR3 region: CASSTRTSRADTQYF. The CDR3 region has the DNA TGTGCCAGCAGCACCCGGACTAGCCGCGCAGATACGCAGTATTTT.

The genes are TRBV7-2 and TRBJ2-7; the match to TRBD2 covers 9 bases. Germline-derived CDR1 and CDR2 are SGHTA and FQGNSA. The CDR3 has 14 amino acids. The junction had 5 bases not matched to a gene; V was cut back by 5 bases and J by 3 bases. The CDR3 reads CASSKSGGYYEQYF. The CDR3 DNA follows: TGTGCCAGCAGCAAGAGCGGGGGGTACTACGAGCAGTACTTC. Full variable domain (outside the CDR3, taken from reference TRBV7-2 and TRBJ2-7): GAGVSQSPSNKVTEKGKDVELRCDPISGHTALYWYRQSLGQGLEFLIYFQGNSAPDKSGLPSDRFSAERTGGSVSTLTIQRTQQEDSAVYLCASSKSGGYYEQYFGPGTRLTVT.

This chain uses TRBV10-3 with TRBJ2-5; 9 bases align to TRBD2. The DNA end is more similar to TRBJ2-7, so the J call may be wrong. The germline CDR1 and CDR2 sequences are ENHRY and SYGVKD. This CDR3 contains 15 residues. CDR3 loop: CAISELAGPTYEQYF. The CDR3 DNA reads as TGTGCCATCAGTGAACTAGCGGGTCCCACCTACGAGCAGTACTTC.

This chain connects TRBV5-6 to TRBJ1-5; a possible D gene is TRBD1 (5 bases). CDR3 length equals 15 residues. CDR1 and CDR2 (germline): SGHDT, YYEEEE. V dropped 0 bases and J dropped 2 bases, with 9 bases sitting between them. The CDR3 DNA reads as TGTGCCAGCAGCTTGGGGGGCGCACGCAATCAGCCCCAGCATTTT. This gives the protein CASSLGGARNQPQHF.

V and J are TRBV7-9 and TRBJ1-6; 7 bases are a match to TRBD1. This CDR3 has 14 amino acids. V lost 4 bases and J lost 10; bases outside the gene matches: 7. CDR1 and CDR2 (germline): SEHNR, FQNEAQ (reference sequence). The DNA for the CDR3 is TGTGCCAGCAGCTCGGGACAGAGGAACTCACCCCTCCACTTT. Its translation: CASSSGQRNSPLHF. The full variable domain, in which reference TRBV7-9 and TRBJ1-6 provide the parts outside the CDR3, is DTGVSQNPRHKITKRGQNVTFRCDPISEHNRLYWYRQTLGQGPEFLTYFQNEAQLEKSRLLSDRFSAERPKGSFSTLEIQRTEQGDSAMYLCASSSGQRNSPLHFGNGTRLTVT.

The J gene is TRBJ1-2, the V gene TRBV27; 9 nucleotides line up with TRBD1. The V gene's germline CDR1 is MNHEY and CDR2 SMNVEV (reference sequence). J was trimmed by 8 bases and V by 2 bases; bases with no gene match: 6. CDR3 length: 14 amino acids. The CDR3 nucleotides are TGTGCCAGCAGTTTAGCGGGACAGGGTAGGGGCTACACCTTC. Translated: CASSLAGQGRGYTF.

This sequence joins TRBV6-5 and TRBJ2-7; 7 positions match TRBD1. CDR1 is MNHEY, CDR2 SVGAGI, per germline. Unmatched junction bases numbered 8, after V lost 6 bases and J lost 6 bases. This CDR3 spans 13 amino acids. The CDR3 here is CASRRDRVGEQYF. The CDR3 bases are TGTGCCAGCAGGCGAGACAGGGTGGGCGAGCAGTACTTC.

The chain joins TRBV5-1 to TRBJ2-4, with 11 bases that match TRBD1. The V gene's germline CDR1 is SGHRS and CDR2 YFSETQ. The CDR3 spans 16 residues. V shed 4 bases and J 0 bases; nucleotides not matched to a gene: 3. CDR3 nucleotides: TGCGCCAGCAGCCCCGGGACAGGGGGAGCCAAAAACATTCAGTACTTC. Its protein product is CASSPGTGGAKNIQYF.

The rearrangement links TRBV15 to TRBJ2-1; no clear D gene. CDR1 LNHNV and CDR2 YYDKDF come from the germline V gene (reference sequence). The CDR3 has 14 amino acids. V dropped 3 bases and J dropped 9 bases, with 15 bases sitting between them. CDR3 loop: CATSSPGGVAEQFF. In DNA, the CDR3 is TGTGCCACCAGCAGTCCCGGTGGAGTGGCTGAGCAGTTCTTC.

CDR3 sequence (DNA): TGTGCCAGCTCACCGATAGACAGCGTGAACACTGAAGCTTTCTTT. This gives the protein CASSPIDSVNTEAFF. The chain links TRBV18 to TRBJ1-1; D possibly corresponds to TRBD1 (5 bases). CDR3 size: 15 residues. V dropped 3 bases and J dropped 0 bases, with 11 bases sitting between them. The germline V gene encodes CDR1 KGHSH and CDR2 LQKENI. The full variable domain, rest sourced from reference TRBV18 and TRBJ1-1, is NAGVMQNPRHLVRRRGQEARLRCSPMKGHSHVYWYRQLPEEGLKFMVYLQKENIIDESGMPKERFSAEFPKEGPSILRIQQVVRGDSAAYFCASSPIDSVNTEAFFGQGTRLTVV.

The rearrangement uses TRBV6-6 and TRBJ2-4; tentative D call: TRBD2 (5 bases). The germline V gene has CDR1 MNHNY and CDR2 SVGAGI (reference sequence). The CDR3 runs to 15 residues. V was pared by 7 bases and J by 0 bases, with 13 bases between. The CDR3 DNA follows: TGTGCCAGCACTATGGGGAGAATAGCCAAAAACATTCAGTACTTC. Protein: CASTMGRIAKNIQYF.

The chain uses TRBV18 and TRBJ2-1; 9 bases map to TRBD1. The ends lost 3 bases at V and 6 bases at J; junction bases unmatched: 6. Germline V CDR1 and CDR2: KGHSH, LQKENI. CDR3 size: 15 residues. The CDR3 DNA reads TGTGCCAGCTCACCTACAGGGGGCAGCGGCAATGAGCAGTTCTTC. This codes for CASSPTGGSGNEQFF. Using reference TRBV18 and TRBJ2-1 for the parts outside the CDR3, the full variable domain is NAGVMQNPRHLVRRRGQEARLRCSPMKGHSHVYWYRQLPEEGLKFMVYLQKENIIDESGMPKERFSAEFPKEGPSILRIQQVVRGDSAAYFCASSPTGGSGNEQFFGPGTRLTVL.

The rearrangement links TRBV5-1 to TRBJ1-1; D is possibly TRBD1 (6 bases). The length of the CDR3 is 14 residues. V lost 0 bases and J 3 bases, leaving 9 bases between the germline ends. Germline CDR1 is SGHRS and CDR2 is YFSETQ. The CDR3 reads CASSLAQGYTEAFF. The CDR3, as DNA: TGCGCCAGCAGCTTGGCCCAGGGGTACACTGAAGCTTTCTTT. The full variable domain, in which reference TRBV5-1 and TRBJ1-1 provide the parts outside the CDR3, is KAGVTQTPRYLIKTRGQQVTLSCSPISGHRSVSWYQQTPGQGLQFLFEYFSETQRNKGNFPGRFSGRQFSNSRSEMNVSTLELGDSALYLCASSLAQGYTEAFFGQGTRLTVV.

The chain recombines TRBV4-3 with TRBJ1-1; a possible D gene is TRBD1 (6 bases). Germline V gene data show CDR1 as LGHNA and CDR2 as YSLEER. The length of the CDR3 is 15 residues. The V end was cut by 4 bases, the J end by 1 base, with 13 bases between. The CDR3 region has the DNA TGCGCCAGCAGCCGAGACAGGAGGGCGAACACTGAAGCTTTCTTT. It is translated as CASSRDRRANTEAFF.

The gene calls are TRBV6-4 and TRBJ2-7; D perhaps matches TRBD1 (6 bases). V was cut by 4 bases and J by 0 bases, with 13 bases left in between. This CDR3 has 15 amino acids. Germline V CDR1 and CDR2: MRHNA, SNTAGT. CDR3 protein: CASSGQGKGSYEQYF. The CDR3, as DNA: TGTGCCAGCAGTGGGCAGGGGAAGGGCTCCTACGAGCAGTACTTC.

The rearrangement joins TRBV5-1 to TRBJ2-7; a possible D gene is TRBD2 (6 bases). The CDR3 has 13 residues. V lost 4 bases and J 3 bases, leaving 11 bases between the germline ends. Germline CDR1 reads SGHRS; CDR2 reads YFSETQ. For the CDR3, the DNA is TGCGCCAGCAGCGGCGGGACGCGCTACGAGCAGTACTTC. As protein: CASSGGTRYEQYF.